A selection of T cell receptor beta chains follows, all from one sample in a study of cytomegalovirus exposure and HLA in healthy donors. The data were produced by immunoSEQ multiplex PCR, yet TCRdb's version contains in-frame clones alone and is incomplete. The sample has around 150,000 clones, almost 90% seen once. What was sequenced was PBMCs. All receptors derive from a woman between 18 and 30 years old in good health and CMV-seropositive. CDR3s include the opening cysteine and the closing phenylalanine or tryptophan. The order of the fields is V gene, clone size, J gene, D gene, CDR3 DNA, CDR3 protein. A D gene is named only where the DNA matches it firmly. The size of a clone is reported for some rows only, either as once, few or many, or as a class for expanded clones.

V: TRBV10-3
size: NA
J: TRBJ2-1
D: TRBD2
DNA: TGTGCCATCAGTGAGGGCGGAGCGGGAGGGCCGAGTCACAATGAGCAGTTCTTC
CDR3: CAISEGGAGGPSHNEQFF

V: TRBV4-3
size: few
J: TRBJ1-6
D: NA
DNA: TGCGCCAGCAGCCAATACTCCAGGGTTTTACCCCTCCACTTT
CDR3: CASSQYSRVLPLHF

V: TRBV6-6
size: NA
J: TRBJ2-2
D: TRBD1
DNA: TGTGCCAGCAGCCTCCGTGGACAGGGTACCGGGGAGCTGTTTTTT
CDR3: CASSLRGQGTGELFF

V: TRBV6-5
size: NA
J: TRBJ1-5
D: NA
DNA: TGTGCCAGCAGTTACTCTTACAGGAGTCGCCAGCCCCAGCATTTT
CDR3: CASSYSYRSRQPQHF

V: TRBV5-4
size: once
J: TRBJ1-6
D: NA
DNA: TGTGCCAGCAGCCCCGAGGCGGGGGGTAGGATTTCACCCCTCCACTTT
CDR3: CASSPEAGGRISPLHF

V: TRBV27
size: NA
J: TRBJ2-3
D: NA
DNA: TGTGCCAGCAGTCCTCGTGCGGCGGCGCTTAGGGATACGCAGTATTTT
CDR3: CASSPRAAALRDTQYF

V: TRBV6-6
size: NA
J: TRBJ1-2
D: NA
DNA: TGTGCCAGCAGTTACTCTTGGGACTACTATGGCTACACCTTC
CDR3: CASSYSWDYYGYTF

V: TRBV6-4
size: NA
J: TRBJ1-5
D: NA
DNA: TGTGCCAGCAGTTCGGACAGCGGTCAGCCCCAGCATTTT
CDR3: CASSSDSGQPQHF

V: TRBV4-2
size: NA
J: TRBJ1-3
D: NA
DNA: TGTGCCAGCAGCCAAGTCGGACTAAGTAGGGCCTCCTCTGGAAACACCATATATTTT
CDR3: CASSQVGLSRASSGNTIYF

V: TRBV2
size: NA
J: TRBJ2-3
D: TRBD2
DNA: TGTGCCAGCAGTGACGGAGCGGGAAGCCCAGATACGCAGTATTTT
CDR3: CASSDGAGSPDTQYF

V: TRBV11-2
size: NA
J: TRBJ1-1
D: TRBD1
DNA: TGTGCCAGCAGCTTCCAGGGGGCGCCTCTAGCTTTCTTT
CDR3: CASSFQGAPLAFF

V: TRBV20-1
size: once
J: TRBJ2-1
D: NA
DNA: TGCAGTGCTCCGAGTACCGAAAAGCAGTTCTTC
CDR3: CSAPSTEKQFF

V: TRBV7-9
size: NA
J: TRBJ2-5
D: TRBD2
DNA: TGTGCCAGCAGCTTAGGGCTAGCGGGGGGCCGAGAGACCCAGTACTTC
CDR3: CASSLGLAGGRETQYF

V: TRBV4-2
size: NA
J: TRBJ2-7
D: NA
DNA: TGTGCCAGCAGCCAAGAACCCCCCCCTAGCGTCTACGAGCAGTACTTC
CDR3: CASSQEPPPSVYEQYF

V: TRBV14
size: NA
J: TRBJ2-7
D: NA
DNA: TGTGCCAGCAGCCACAGGCGCCACTCCTACGAGCAGTACTTC
CDR3: CASSHRRHSYEQYF

V: TRBV10-2
size: NA
J: TRBJ2-2
D: NA
DNA: TGCGCCAGCAGACCTCTAGCTGCGGGGGAGCTGTTTTTT
CDR3: CASRPLAAGELFF

V: TRBV6-6
size: NA
J: TRBJ1-1
D: TRBD1
DNA: TGTGCCAGCAACCCAGGGGGAACTGAAGCTTTCTTT
CDR3: CASNPGGTEAFF

V: TRBV27
size: few
J: TRBJ2-7
D: NA
DNA: TGTGCCAGCAGTCGGACTACAGGGGACGAGCAGTACTTC
CDR3: CASSRTTGDEQYF

V: TRBV5-8
size: NA
J: TRBJ1-3
D: TRBD1
DNA: TGTGCCAGCAGCCTCTGGAGTATCGGGACAGGGGCTGGAAACACCATATATTTT
CDR3: CASSLWSIGTGAGNTIYF

V: TRBV29-1
size: NA
J: TRBJ1-2
D: TRBD1
DNA: TGCAGCGTTGGGACAGGGGGCGGAGAGAATGGCTACACCTTC
CDR3: CSVGTGGGENGYTF

V: TRBV5-5
size: few
J: TRBJ1-1
D: TRBD1
DNA: TGTGCCAGCAGCCTGGACAGGGTGAACGCTGAAGCTTTCTTT
CDR3: CASSLDRVNAEAFF

V: TRBV13
size: NA
J: TRBJ1-3
D: NA
DNA: TGTGCCAGCAGCTTAGGCCTCGGGTTTGGAAACACCATATATTTT
CDR3: CASSLGLGFGNTIYF

V: TRBV11-3
size: NA
J: TRBJ2-1
D: NA
DNA: TGTGCCAGCAGCTTAGAACTAGGATACTTAGACAATGAGCAGTTCTTC
CDR3: CASSLELGYLDNEQFF

V: TRBV5-1
size: NA
J: TRBJ2-3
D: TRBD2
DNA: TGCGCCAGCAGCTACAAACAGGGCCCGAACGCCCGGACTAGCGATCAGGGGGTCACAGATACGCAGTATTTT
CDR3: CASSYKQGPNARTSDQGVTDTQYF

V: TRBV19
size: NA
J: TRBJ2-3
D: TRBD2
DNA: TGTGCCACTAAAACTAGCGGGGGCACAGATACGCAGTATTTT
CDR3: CATKTSGGTDTQYF

V: TRBV6-1
size: few
J: TRBJ2-3
D: TRBD2
DNA: TGTGCCAGCAGTGAAGCGGGGGGGAGGTCAGATACGCAGTATTTT
CDR3: CASSEAGGRSDTQYF

V: TRBV29-1
size: NA
J: TRBJ2-3
D: NA
DNA: TGCAGCGTTGAAAATAGTTGGACAGATACGCAGTATTTT
CDR3: CSVENSWTDTQYF

V: TRBV7-9
size: NA
J: TRBJ2-7
D: TRBD1
DNA: TGTGCCAGCAGCCTAGGGGGCGGCTACGAGCAGTACTTC
CDR3: CASSLGGGYEQYF

V: TRBV5-6
size: NA
J: TRBJ2-7
D: TRBD1
DNA: TGTGCCAGCGGAATCCTCCCGGGACAGGGGGCCTACGAGCAGTACTTC
CDR3: CASGILPGQGAYEQYF

V: TRBV28
size: NA
J: TRBJ2-1
D: TRBD1
DNA: TGTGCCAGCAGGCGACCGGGACAGGGGTCCTCTGAGCAGTTCTTC
CDR3: CASRRPGQGSSEQFF

V: TRBV5-1
size: once
J: TRBJ2-5
D: TRBD2
DNA: TGCGCCAGCAGCTTGAGTAGCCTAGCGGGGGCAGAGACCCAGTACTTC
CDR3: CASSLSSLAGAETQYF

V: TRBV19
size: NA
J: TRBJ1-5
D: TRBD1
DNA: TGTGCCAGTAGTAGAACAGGGGTCCCCAATCAGCCCCAGCATTTT
CDR3: CASSRTGVPNQPQHF

V: TRBV5-1
size: NA
J: TRBJ2-1
D: TRBD2
DNA: TGCGCCAGCAGCCCAACTCCCCCACGAGCGGGGGGTTACAATGAGCAGTTCTTC
CDR3: CASSPTPPRAGGYNEQFF